This entry lists 21 T cell receptor beta chains sequenced from one sample in a study of cytotoxic CD8 clonotypes in ibrutinib-treated CLL. Profiled with immunoSEQ multiplex PCR; TCRdb holds only in-frame clones, not every one. The sample yields around 70,000 clones, around 68% seen once. The sequenced sample was PBMCs, obtained after 12 months of ibrutinib treatment. The receptors here all came from a human donor with chronic lymphocytic leukemia.

The chain combines TRBV7-2 with TRBJ1-2, with a possible D match to TRBD1 (5 bases). The CDR3 runs 14 residues. The germline V gene encodes CDR1 SGHTA and CDR2 FQGNSA. The germline V and J ends were trimmed by 4 bases and 0 bases, with 9 bases remaining between them. CDR3 amino acids: CASSWGTANYGYTF. In DNA form, the CDR3 reads TGTGCCAGCAGCTGGGGGACGGCTAACTATGGCTACACCTTC.

CDR3 nucleotides: TGTGCCAGTAGTACGGAAGGGGGGCGAGGCACAGATACGCAGTATTTT. Translated, it gives CASSTEGGRGTDTQYF. J is TRBJ2-3 and V is TRBV19, with D perhaps assigned TRBD1 or TRBD2 (6 bases each). Germline lookup yields CDR1 LNHDA and CDR2 SQIVND (reference sequence). V was pared by 4 bases and J by 1 base, with 15 bases between. The CDR3 loop spans 16 amino acids.

The chain employs TRBV4-1 and TRBJ2-2; weak D call: TRBD1 (6 bases). The germline gives CDR1 MGHRA, CDR2 YSYEKL. V was trimmed by 4 bases and J by 1 base, leaving 22 bases between them. The CDR3 consists of 19 residues. This CDR3 is CASSLKLGRGRGNTGELFF. The DNA of the CDR3 is TGCGCCAGCAGCCTCAAACTCGGTCGGGGCAGGGGGAACACCGGGGAGCTGTTTTTT.

V is TRBV30 and J is TRBJ1-5, with 7 bases fitting TRBD1. The CDR3 loop spans 14 amino acids. With 4 bases clipped from V and 0 bases from J, the junction kept 3 bases outside the gene matches. CDR1 is GTSNPN and CDR2 is SVGIG in the germline V gene (reference sequence). The CDR3 sequence is CAWTPGGSNQPQHF. CDR3 in DNA: TGTGCCTGGACCCCAGGGGGTAGCAATCAGCCCCAGCATTTT.

The V call is TRBV5-4, the J call TRBJ2-7; tentatively, D is TRBD2 (5 bases). Germline V gene sequence: CDR1 SGHNT, CDR2 YYREEE (reference sequence). CDR3 size: 15 residues. V lost 4 bases, J lost 0 bases, and 14 bases lay in between. CDR3 nucleotide sequence: TGTGCCAGCAGCCCGCTGCTAGGGAGCTCCTACGAGCAGTACTTC. Its translation: CASSPLLGSSYEQYF.

The chain combines TRBV18 with TRBJ2-7; no clear D gene. The CDR3 totals 14 residues. CDR1 and CDR2 (germline): KGHSH, LQKENI. V lost 2 bases, J lost 3 bases, and 11 bases lay in between. The CDR3 coding sequence is TGTGCCAGCTCACCAACGCCCGATCACTACGAGCAGTACTTC. It yields the protein CASSPTPDHYEQYF.

This clone came up a few times. CDR3: CASSLDPRPYGYTF. CDR3 nucleotide sequence: TGTGCCAGCAGCTTAGACCCCAGGCCCTATGGCTACACCTTC. V is TRBV11-2 and J is TRBJ1-2; D is uncertain. The CDR3 runs to 14 residues. CDR1 is SGHAT and CDR2 is FQNNGV in the germline V gene. V was clipped by 0 bases and J by 4 bases, with 9 bases between them.

The chain carries TRBV6-1 and TRBJ2-7; 8 bases fit TRBD1. V lost 5 bases and J lost 6; bases outside the gene matches: 12. Germline CDR1 and CDR2: MNHNS and SASEGT. This CDR3 is 15 amino acids long. CDR3 nucleotides: TGTGCCAGCAGTCCCGTGGGGACAGGCATCTCCGAGCAGTACTTC. This translates into CASSPVGTGISEQYF.

The CDR3 loop reads CASGLVGYNEQFF. DNA of the CDR3: TGTGCTAGTGGTTTGGTCGGTTACAATGAGCAGTTCTTC. The V and J genes are TRBV12-5 and TRBJ2-1; D remains ambiguous. Trimming left V 0 bases short and J 4 bases short, with 4 bases between. Per germline, CDR1 LGHNT and CDR2 FRNRAP. This CDR3 is built from 13 residues.

A single count supports this clone. The rearrangement joins TRBV27 to TRBJ2-5; 16 bases are a match to TRBD2. In germline, CDR1 is MNHEY, CDR2 SMNVEV (reference sequence). This CDR3 spans 19 amino acids. V gave up 4 bases and J gave up 1 base; unmatched junction bases: 9. DNA of the CDR3: TGTGCCAGCAGTTCCTCCTACGGGACTAGCGGGGGGGTCCAAGAGACCCAGTACTTC. Protein sequence: CASSSSYGTSGGVQETQYF.

The V call is TRBV2, the J call TRBJ1-1, with 7 bases lining up with TRBD1. The CDR3 loop spans 13 amino acids. CDR1 is SNHLY and CDR2 is FYNNEI in the germline V gene. Trimming removed 3 bases from V and 3 bases from J; junction bases left unmatched: 1. The CDR3 DNA sequence: TGTGCCAGCAGTGACGACAGGGACACTGAAGCTTTCTTT. The encoded protein is CASSDDRDTEAFF.

The chain joins TRBV9 to TRBJ1-1; a possible D gene is TRBD1 (5 bases). Trimming took off 7 bases at V and 5 bases at J, with 18 bases between the two ends. The CDR3 is 14 amino acids. Germline CDR1 SGDLS, CDR2 YYNGEE. DNA for the CDR3: TGTGCCAGCGCCAGCGGGACCCCGGGGACTGAAGCTTTCTTT. The encoded protein is CASASGTPGTEAFF.

The chain joins TRBV28 to TRBJ2-7; 9 bases fit TRBD1. Looked up from germline, CDR1 is MDHEN and CDR2 is SYDVKM. Unmatched junction bases numbered 5, after V lost 3 bases and J lost 2 bases. CDR3 size: 15 residues. CDR3 coding DNA: TGTGCCAGCAGTTTGGTACAGGGGGCCGCCTACGAGCAGTACTTC. Its protein product is CASSLVQGAAYEQYF.

This chain uses TRBV27 with TRBJ1-5, with D tentatively TRBD1 (5 bases). V shed 6 bases and J shed 2 bases, with 23 bases lying between them. This CDR3 has 18 residues. Germline V CDR1 and CDR2: MNHEY, SMNVEV (reference sequence). The CDR3 here is CASSRLTGPGSGNQPQHF. In nucleotides, the CDR3 is TGTGCCAGCAGCCGTTTAACAGGTCCCGGGAGTGGCAATCAGCCCCAGCATTTT.

This chain uses TRBV5-4 with TRBJ2-1; 8 nucleotides align to TRBD2. CDR1 and CDR2 from the germline V gene are SGHNT and YYREEE (reference sequence). V trimming: 0 bases; J trimming: 0 bases; junction bases outside the gene matches: 5. The CDR3 runs to 17 residues. The CDR3 sequence: CASSLVVGGASYNEQFF. CDR3 DNA: TGTGCCAGCAGCTTGGTTGTCGGGGGGGCCTCCTACAATGAGCAGTTCTTC.

This chain links TRBV5-8 with TRBJ2-5, with 12 bases aligning to TRBD1. In germline, CDR1 is SGHTS, CDR2 YDEGEE. The J segment lost 4 bases and the V segment lost 4 bases, leaving 8 bases of the junction unmatched. This CDR3 region has 16 residues. For the CDR3, the DNA is TGTGCCAGCAGCCCGTCCGGGACAGGGGGCAGAGAGACCCAGTACTTC. This codes for CASSPSGTGGRETQYF.

The rearrangement joins TRBV15 to TRBJ2-7; D may be TRBD1 or TRBD2 (6 bases each). This CDR3 is 16 amino acids long. Trimming took 0 bases from V and 5 from J, leaving 17 bases between them. CDR1 and CDR2 from the germline V gene are LNHNV and YYDKDF (reference sequence). DNA of the CDR3: TGTGCCACCAGCAGAGATCTGGGGGGCATTGGAAACGAGCAGTACTTC. This codes for CATSRDLGGIGNEQYF.

The V call is TRBV10-3, the J call TRBJ2-7; D uncertain. Trimming removed 0 bases at V and 3 bases at J, with 15 bases between. This CDR3 spans 16 amino acids. Germline values: CDR1 ENHRY, CDR2 SYGVKD. This CDR3 is CAISESTLGFGYEQYF. The CDR3 nucleotides read TGTGCCATCAGTGAGTCTACTCTGGGGTTCGGCTACGAGCAGTACTTC.

The V and J genes are TRBV18 and TRBJ2-5; a weak D match, TRBD1 (6 bases). Between the trimmed V and J ends, which lost 1 base and 3 bases, there was a span of 15 bases. CDR1 is KGHSH and CDR2 is LQKENI in the germline V gene. The CDR3 has 16 amino acids. CDR3 sequence reads: CASSPLPGQDKETQYF. The CDR3 DNA sequence: TGTGCCAGCTCACCACTACCGGGACAAGACAAAGAGACCCAGTACTTC.

CDR3 residues: CASSLGLENTEAFF. The DNA for the CDR3 is TGTGCCAGCAGCTTAGGTCTGGAGAACACTGAAGCTTTCTTT. The rearrangement links TRBV7-2 to TRBJ1-1; D is unclear. The V end was cut by 1 base, the J end by 1 base, with 7 bases between. The CDR3 is 14 residues long. Germline V CDR1 and CDR2: SGHTA, FQGNSA.

This chain uses TRBV19 with TRBJ2-1, with TRBD2 matching over 10 bases. The CDR3 length is 14 residues. V was pared by 3 bases and J by 9 bases, with 5 bases of the junction left unmatched. The germline V gene encodes CDR1 LNHDA and CDR2 SQIVND (reference sequence). The CDR3 region is CASSILAGAGEQFF. CDR3 DNA: TGTGCCAGTAGTATTCTAGCGGGGGCGGGTGAGCAGTTCTTC.